The rows below give T cell receptor beta chains drawn from one sample of a study of blood T cell repertoires in COVID-19. Profiled with immunoSEQ multiplex PCR; TCRdb holds only in-frame clones, not every one. This sample yields 190,000 or so clones, of which about 83% are seen a single time; 5.5% to 8% belongs to the top ten. Sequencing was done on a sample of peripheral blood. Receptors originate from a man between 60 and 75 years old who had recovered from COVID-19. Both conserved end residues are part of each CDR3. Each record gives: D gene, clone size, J gene, V gene, CDR3 DNA, CDR3 protein. D genes are given only for firm matches. Not all rows give a size; the values are once, few, many and, for expanded clones, a class.

D: TRBD2
size: NA
J: TRBJ2-3
V: TRBV5-1
DNA: TGCGCCAGCAGGGTACTAGCGGCTAGCACAGATACGCAGTATTTT
CDR3: CASRVLAASTDTQYF

D: NA
size: NA
J: TRBJ2-5
V: TRBV5-1
DNA: TGCGCCAGCAGGCATAGGGGGACACAAGAGACCCAGTACTTC
CDR3: CASRHRGTQETQYF

D: NA
size: NA
J: TRBJ1-4
V: TRBV11-2
DNA: TGTGCCAGCAATAAGGGGCAGGGCCCATCTAATGAAAAACTGTTTTTT
CDR3: CASNKGQGPSNEKLFF

D: NA
size: NA
J: TRBJ1-5
V: TRBV18
DNA: TGTGCCAGCTCCCGGACTGGGGCCGCCGGGGGTCAGCCCCAGCATTTT
CDR3: CASSRTGAAGGQPQHF

D: NA
size: NA
J: TRBJ2-3
V: TRBV12-3/TRBV12-4
DNA: TGTGCCAGCAGGGGGACTACAGATACGCAGTATTTT
CDR3: CASRGTTDTQYF

D: NA
size: NA
J: TRBJ1-6
V: TRBV7-9
DNA: TGTGCCCCGGAGGAGCAGCAGAATTCACCCCTCCACTTT
CDR3: CAPEEQQNSPLHF

D: TRBD1
size: NA
J: TRBJ2-1
V: TRBV19
DNA: TGTGCCACCGAGGACAGGGGGCGCCACAATGAGCAGTTCTTC
CDR3: CATEDRGRHNEQFF

D: NA
size: NA
J: TRBJ2-1
V: TRBV15
DNA: TGTGCCACCAGCAGTCGGCCGGGCGCGGGGCCCTACAATGAGCAGTTCTTC
CDR3: CATSSRPGAGPYNEQFF

D: NA
size: NA
J: TRBJ2-3
V: TRBV29-1
DNA: TGCAGCGTTGCGATGGCTCGCACAGATACGCAGTATTTT
CDR3: CSVAMARTDTQYF

D: NA
size: NA
J: TRBJ2-2
V: TRBV5-4
DNA: TGTGCCAGCACTAACAGACATAACACCGGGGAGCTGTTTTTT
CDR3: CASTNRHNTGELFF

D: TRBD1
size: NA
J: TRBJ1-4
V: TRBV19
DNA: TGTGCCAGTAGTGGACCGGGACAGGGGAATGAAAAACTGTTTTTT
CDR3: CASSGPGQGNEKLFF

D: TRBD1
size: NA
J: TRBJ2-7
V: TRBV5-1
DNA: TGCGCCAGCAGCCTCACAGGGGGCAACTCCTACGAGCAGTACTTC
CDR3: CASSLTGGNSYEQYF

D: NA
size: NA
J: TRBJ1-6
V: TRBV19
DNA: TGTGCCAGTAGGTCGATTTCTCTAACACCCCTCCACTTT
CDR3: CASRSISLTPLHF

D: TRBD1
size: once
J: TRBJ2-1
V: TRBV2
DNA: TGTGCCAGCAGAGACAGGGGGATGTCCTACAATGAGCAGTTCTTC
CDR3: CASRDRGMSYNEQFF

D: TRBD1
size: NA
J: TRBJ1-5
V: TRBV3-1/TRBV3-2
DNA: TGTGCCAGCAGCCCGGACAGGGATCAGCCCCAGCATTTT
CDR3: CASSPDRDQPQHF

D: TRBD1
size: NA
J: TRBJ2-1
V: TRBV4-1
DNA: TGCGCCAGCAGCCAAGCCGGGACAGGGTTGAATGAGCAGTTCTTC
CDR3: CASSQAGTGLNEQFF

D: NA
size: NA
J: TRBJ2-3
V: TRBV29-1
DNA: TGCAGCGTTGAAAAGGGGTGGGGCACAGATACGCAGTATTTT
CDR3: CSVEKGWGTDTQYF

D: TRBD2
size: NA
J: TRBJ2-5
V: TRBV7-8
DNA: TGTGCCAGCAGCTTACGTCCAGCGGGAGGGCAAGAGACCCAGTACTTC
CDR3: CASSLRPAGGQETQYF

D: NA
size: few
J: TRBJ1-1
V: TRBV12-3/TRBV12-4
DNA: TGTGCCAGCAGTTTGGTGGGGGGAGATGAAGCTTTCTTT
CDR3: CASSLVGGDEAFF

D: TRBD2
size: NA
J: TRBJ2-1
V: TRBV5-6
DNA: TGTGCCAGCAGCTTCAAGGAGTCTAGCGGGAGATGGAACAATGAGCAGTTCTTC
CDR3: CASSFKESSGRWNNEQFF

D: NA
size: NA
J: TRBJ1-1
V: TRBV29-1
DNA: TGCAGCGTTGCCGGGGACATGAACACTGAAGCTTTCTTT
CDR3: CSVAGDMNTEAFF

D: NA
size: NA
J: TRBJ2-1
V: TRBV3-1/TRBV3-2
DNA: TGTGCCAGCAGCCAAGAAATGGGGCGAAATGAGCAGTTCTTC
CDR3: CASSQEMGRNEQFF

D: NA
size: few
J: TRBJ1-1
V: TRBV6-5
DNA: TGTGCCAGCAGTTACTACTCCGGGGTAAACACTGAAGCTTTCTTT
CDR3: CASSYYSGVNTEAFF

D: TRBD2
size: once
J: TRBJ2-3
V: TRBV11-2
DNA: TGTGCCAGCAGCTTAGGCATCCGGACTAGCGGGGGCGCAGATACGCAGTATTTT
CDR3: CASSLGIRTSGGADTQYF

D: NA
size: NA
J: TRBJ2-7
V: TRBV12-5
DNA: TGTGCTAGTGGTTTGGTATGGCAGAACGAGCAGTACTTC
CDR3: CASGLVWQNEQYF

D: NA
size: NA
J: TRBJ2-1
V: TRBV20-1
DNA: TGCGGGAGCCGGAGGGAGAATGAGCAGTTCTTC
CDR3: CGSRRENEQFF

D: NA
size: NA
J: TRBJ2-2
V: TRBV19
DNA: TGTGCCAGTAGGCTAGCCCCGAACACCGGGGAGCTGTTTTTT
CDR3: CASRLAPNTGELFF